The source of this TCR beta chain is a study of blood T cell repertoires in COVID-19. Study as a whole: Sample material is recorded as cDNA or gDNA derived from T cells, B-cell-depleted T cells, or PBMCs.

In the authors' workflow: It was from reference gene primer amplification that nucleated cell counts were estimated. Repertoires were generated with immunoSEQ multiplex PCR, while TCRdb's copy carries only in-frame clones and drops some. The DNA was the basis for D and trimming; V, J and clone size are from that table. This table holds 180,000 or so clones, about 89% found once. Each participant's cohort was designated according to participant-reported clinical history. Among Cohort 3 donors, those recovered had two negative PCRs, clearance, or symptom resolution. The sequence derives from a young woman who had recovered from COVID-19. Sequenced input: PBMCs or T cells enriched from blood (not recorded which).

As DNA, the CDR3 is TGTGCCAGCAGCCAGCCCCCCGGGGAGACCCAGTACTTC. Its translation: CASSQPPGETQYF. The chain recombines TRBV3-1 (or the pseudogene TRBV3-2) with TRBJ2-5; D gene ambiguous. With 3 bases removed from V and 5 bases from J, the gap between germline ends came to 10 bases. Germline values: CDR1 LGHDT, CDR2 YNNKEL (reference sequence). CDR3 length: 13 amino acids.